Listed below are T cell receptor beta chains from one sample, sequenced in a study of blood T cell repertoires in COVID-19. Clones were read by immunoSEQ multiplex PCR, and TCRdb kept only the in-frame ones, dropping some. Of 80,000 to 100,000 clones listed, around three quarters are singletons. The sequenced sample consisted of peripheral blood. The receptors originated from a man aged 50 to 59 who had recovered from COVID-19. CDR3s leave out the opening cysteine and the closing phenylalanine or tryptophan. Clone size is not always given. Where it is, it says once, few, many or a class for expanded clones.

TRBV18	TRBJ2-5	.	ASSRPRGPGGVETQY
TRBV9	TRBJ2-1	.	ASSVETSGSYNEQF
TRBV11-2	TRBJ1-3	.	ASSSGGNTIY
TRBV6-4	TRBJ1-2	.	ASSDSPGRGHGGYT
TRBV12-5	TRBJ1-1	.	ASGWSKNTEAF
TRBV4-2	TRBJ2-1	.	ASSQDLVRIGEQF
TRBV28	TRBJ2-7	.	ASSRAGTSYEQY
TRBV11-2	TRBJ2-2	few	ASSFSAGELF
TRBV6-6	TRBJ1-6	few	ASRPAGGGPLH
TRBV3-1/TRBV3-2	TRBJ2-7	.	ASSQDYGVGEQY
TRBV7-2	TRBJ2-1	.	ASSYSSSGRNEQF
TRBV9	TRBJ2-7	once	ASSYRGAGAKQY
TRBV2	TRBJ1-6	.	ASSDTGERSPLH
TRBV15	TRBJ2-1	.	ATSASSVTSGWFYNEQF
TRBV24-1	TRBJ2-1	.	ATSEPSGSSYNEQF
TRBV25-1	TRBJ2-5	few	ASSERGRGGETQY
TRBV2	TRBJ1-1	.	ASSALYRDTEAF
TRBV24-1	TRBJ2-7	.	ATARGGGYEQY
TRBV25-1	TRBJ2-2	.	ASSERVGQGNTGELF
TRBV6-5	TRBJ2-7	.	ASSYGVGRGSYEQY
TRBV21-1	TRBJ1-6	.	ASSSFRGKDSPLH
TRBV19	TRBJ2-3	.	ATRAAGDTQY
TRBV5-1	TRBJ2-6	once	ASSLRGRGGGANVLT
TRBV7-9	TRBJ2-7	.	ASSLATSGVSYEQY
TRBV2	TRBJ2-2	.	ASRLGGSTGELF
TRBV7-2	TRBJ2-7	.	ASTLSYEQY
TRBV19	TRBJ2-3	.	ASSGRGPLAGGSTDTQY
TRBV7-3	TRBJ2-7	.	ASSLLGTSGTFVHEQY
TRBV11-2	TRBJ2-5	.	ASSLLAGGQETQY
TRBV11-2	TRBJ2-2	.	ASSRGQGNTGELF
TRBV7-6	TRBJ2-7	once	ASSLSWTGTYEQY
TRBV7-2	TRBJ1-2	.	ASSWGLSGYT
TRBV3-1/TRBV3-2	TRBJ2-7	.	ASSQPGQDPFFYEQY
TRBV11-2	TRBJ2-3	.	ASSLFGGGEATQY
TRBV10-3	TRBJ2-1	.	AISQSGTGGFNEQF